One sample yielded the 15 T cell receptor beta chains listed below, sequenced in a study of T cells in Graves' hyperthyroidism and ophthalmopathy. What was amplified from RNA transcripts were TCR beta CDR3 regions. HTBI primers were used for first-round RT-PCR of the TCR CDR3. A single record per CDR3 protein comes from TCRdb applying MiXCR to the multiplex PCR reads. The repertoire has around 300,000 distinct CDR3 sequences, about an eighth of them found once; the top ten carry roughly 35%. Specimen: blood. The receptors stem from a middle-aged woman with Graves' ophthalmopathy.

This CDR3 reads CSVSNSPTNEKLFF. CDR3 DNA sequence: TGCAGCGTATCGAACAGTCCAACTAATGAAAAACTGTTTTTT. This sequence joins TRBV29-1 and TRBJ1-4; D not resolved. V was cut by 6 bases and J by 0 bases, with 11 bases left in between. Per germline, CDR1 SQVTM and CDR2 ANQGSEA. The CDR3 loop spans 14 amino acids.

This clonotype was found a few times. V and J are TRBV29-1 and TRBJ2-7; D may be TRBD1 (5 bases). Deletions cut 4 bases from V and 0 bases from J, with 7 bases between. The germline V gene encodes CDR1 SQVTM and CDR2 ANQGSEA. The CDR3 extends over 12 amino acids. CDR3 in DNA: TGCAGCGTTGCAGGGCCCTCCTACGAGCAGTACTTC. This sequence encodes CSVAGPSYEQYF.

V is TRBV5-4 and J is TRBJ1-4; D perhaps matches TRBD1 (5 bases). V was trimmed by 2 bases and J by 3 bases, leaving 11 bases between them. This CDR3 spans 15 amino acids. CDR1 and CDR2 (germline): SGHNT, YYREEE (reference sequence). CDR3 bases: TGTGCCAGCAGCTTAAACAGAGGGGCTAATGAAAAACTGTTTTTT. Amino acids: CASSLNRGANEKLFF.

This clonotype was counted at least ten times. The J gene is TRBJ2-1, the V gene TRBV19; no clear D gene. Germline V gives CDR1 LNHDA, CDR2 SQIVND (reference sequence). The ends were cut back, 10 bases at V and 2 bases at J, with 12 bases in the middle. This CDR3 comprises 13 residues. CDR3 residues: CATRPPTYNEQFF. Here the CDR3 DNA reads TGTGCCACCCGTCCACCCACCTACAATGAGCAGTTCTTC.

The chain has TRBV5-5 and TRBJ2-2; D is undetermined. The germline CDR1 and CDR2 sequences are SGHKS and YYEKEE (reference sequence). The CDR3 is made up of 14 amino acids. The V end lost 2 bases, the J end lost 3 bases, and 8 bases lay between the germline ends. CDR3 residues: CASSFSTHTGELFF. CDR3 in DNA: TGTGCCAGCAGCTTCAGCACCCACACCGGGGAGCTGTTTTTT.

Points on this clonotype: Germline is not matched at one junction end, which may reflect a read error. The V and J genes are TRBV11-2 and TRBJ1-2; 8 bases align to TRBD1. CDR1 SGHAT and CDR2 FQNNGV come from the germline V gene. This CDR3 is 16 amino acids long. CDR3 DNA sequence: TGTGCCAGCAGCTACCTAAGGACAGGGCAAGGCTATGGCTGCACCTTC. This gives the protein CASSYLRTGQGYGCTF.

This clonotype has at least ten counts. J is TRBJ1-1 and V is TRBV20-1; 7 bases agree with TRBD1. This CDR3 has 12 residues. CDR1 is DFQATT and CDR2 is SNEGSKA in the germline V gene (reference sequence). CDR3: CRGGTANTEAFF. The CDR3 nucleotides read TGCAGGGGGGGGACAGCGAACACTGAAGCTTTCTTT.

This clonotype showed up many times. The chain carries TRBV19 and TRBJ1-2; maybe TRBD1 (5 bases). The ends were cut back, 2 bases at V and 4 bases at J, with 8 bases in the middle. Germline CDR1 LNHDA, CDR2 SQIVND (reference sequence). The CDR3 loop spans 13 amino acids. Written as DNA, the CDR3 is TGTGCCAGTAGTATAAACAGGTTCTATGGCTACACCTTC. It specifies CASSINRFYGYTF.

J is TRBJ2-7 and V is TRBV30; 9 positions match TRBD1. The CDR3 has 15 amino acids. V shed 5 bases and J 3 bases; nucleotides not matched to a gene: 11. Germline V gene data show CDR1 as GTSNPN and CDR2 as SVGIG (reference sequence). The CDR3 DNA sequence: TGTGCCTGGGGAACCGGGACAGGGAGTGGCTACGAGCAGTACTTC. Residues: CAWGTGTGSGYEQYF.

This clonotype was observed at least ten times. The CDR3 here is CASSLGMANQPQHF. The CDR3 DNA follows: TGTGCCAGCAGTTTAGGGATGGCCAATCAGCCCCAGCATTTT. V is TRBV12-3 or TRBV12-4 and J is TRBJ1-5; D is ambiguous. The CDR3 contains 14 residues. The germline V and J ends were trimmed by 1 base and 3 bases, with 7 bases remaining between them.

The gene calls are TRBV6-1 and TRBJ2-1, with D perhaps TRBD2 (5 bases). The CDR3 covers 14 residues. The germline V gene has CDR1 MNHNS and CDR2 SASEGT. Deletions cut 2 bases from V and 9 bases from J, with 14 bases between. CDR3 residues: CASSEPGSSSEQFF. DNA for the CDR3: TGTGCCAGCAGTGAACCTGGGAGCAGCAGTGAGCAGTTCTTC.

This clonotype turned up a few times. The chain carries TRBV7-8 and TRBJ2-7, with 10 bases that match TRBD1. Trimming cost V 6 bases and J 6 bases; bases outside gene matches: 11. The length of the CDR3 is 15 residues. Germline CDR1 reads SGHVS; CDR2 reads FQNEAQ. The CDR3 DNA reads TGTGCCAGCAGTCATGGCGGGACAGGGGATCGCGAGCAGTACTTC. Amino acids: CASSHGGTGDREQYF.

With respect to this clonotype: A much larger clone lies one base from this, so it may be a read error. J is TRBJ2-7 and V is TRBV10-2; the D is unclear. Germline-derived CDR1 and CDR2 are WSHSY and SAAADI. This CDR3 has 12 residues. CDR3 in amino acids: CACRVSSYEQYF. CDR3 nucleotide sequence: TGCGCCTGCAGAGTCAGTTCTTACGAGCAGTACTTC.

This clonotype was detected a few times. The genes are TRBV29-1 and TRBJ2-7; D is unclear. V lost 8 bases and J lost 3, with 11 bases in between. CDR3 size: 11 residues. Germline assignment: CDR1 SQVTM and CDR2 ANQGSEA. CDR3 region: CSKLTDYEQYF. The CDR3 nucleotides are TGCAGCAAGCTAACGGACTACGAGCAGTACTTC.

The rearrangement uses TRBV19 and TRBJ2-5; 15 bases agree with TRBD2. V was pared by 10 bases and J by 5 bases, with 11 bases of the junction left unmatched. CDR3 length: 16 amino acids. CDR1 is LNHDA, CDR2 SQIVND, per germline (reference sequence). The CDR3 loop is CATSRTSGRALETQYF. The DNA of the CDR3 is TGTGCCACCTCCCGGACTAGCGGGAGGGCCCTGGAGACCCAGTACTTC.